These T cell receptor beta chains were read from a single sample in a study of chemoradiotherapy in HPV16-positive cancers. TCRdb's copy holds only in-frame clones and misses some; the assay was immunoSEQ multiplex PCR. Seen here are around 40,000 clones, more than 75% observed once, and the top ten hold 5.2%. The starting material was blood, obtained from a patient who underwent chemoradiotherapy. These receptors originate from a human donor with HPV-associated anogenital cancer. CDR3s include the opening cysteine and the closing phenylalanine or tryptophan. Each record gives: V gene, D gene, clone size, J gene, CDR3 DNA, CDR3 protein. D genes are given only for firm matches. The size of a clone is reported for some rows only, either as once, few or many, or as a class for expanded clones.

TRBV7-9	NA	NA	TRBJ1-1	TGTGCCAGCAGCCTGGCCCTCACTGAAGCTTTCTTT	CASSLALTEAFF
TRBV5-4	NA	NA	TRBJ1-1	TGTGCCAGCAGCTTGATAGGCGGGACTGAAGCTTTCTTT	CASSLIGGTEAFF
TRBV5-1	NA	NA	TRBJ2-3	TGCGCCAGCAGCTTGGGGTCAGCGTCGGCCGGCACAGATACGCAGTATTTT	CASSLGSASAGTDTQYF
TRBV11-2	TRBD2	NA	TRBJ2-5	TGTGCCAGCAGCTTACTCCGACTAGCGGGGGATATGTCTCAAGAGACCCAGTACTTC	CASSLLRLAGDMSQETQYF
TRBV27	TRBD1	NA	TRBJ1-6	TGTGCCAGCAGTCCGCGACAGGGGCAGACTTCACCCCTCCACTTT	CASSPRQGQTSPLHF
TRBV19	NA	once	TRBJ1-1	TGTGCCAGTAGTACCCAAGGGAGGCGAAGCACTGAAGCTTTCTTT	CASSTQGRRSTEAFF
TRBV25-1	NA	few	TRBJ1-5	TGTGCCAGCAGTGAAATGGGGAATCAGCCCCAGCATTTT	CASSEMGNQPQHF
TRBV30	TRBD1	NA	TRBJ1-2	TGTGCCTGGGACTGGGACAGGGGCTATGGCTACACCTTC	CAWDWDRGYGYTF
TRBV7-9	NA	NA	TRBJ1-4	TGTGCCAGCGGCCAAAGGGGGGCGGGGGCTAAACTGTTTTTT	CASGQRGAGAKLFF
TRBV30	TRBD1	NA	TRBJ1-4	TGTGCCTGGACAAGTCGGGATCAGGGGGTACTGTTTTTT	CAWTSRDQGVLFF
TRBV15	NA	NA	TRBJ1-2	TGTGCCACCAGCAAATCGGCTAACTATGGCTACACCTTC	CATSKSANYGYTF
TRBV27	TRBD2	once	TRBJ2-3	TGTGCCAGCGGAAGACTAGCGGGGTTCACAGATACGCAGTATTTT	CASGRLAGFTDTQYF
TRBV5-4	NA	NA	TRBJ2-5	TGTGCCAGCCGGAACGTGGAAAAAGAGACCCAGTACTTC	CASRNVEKETQYF
TRBV7-3	NA	NA	TRBJ2-3	TGTGCCAGCAGCTTAAGACAGAGAGATACGCAGTATTTT	CASSLRQRDTQYF
TRBV27	NA	NA	TRBJ2-6	TGTGCCAGCAGTTCAACAGGGGCCAACGTCCTGACTTTC	CASSSTGANVLTF
TRBV6-1	NA	NA	TRBJ2-7	TGTGCCAGCATGAACGGGCAGGGCCTGGCCTACGAGCAGTACTTC	CASMNGQGLAYEQYF
TRBV27	NA	few	TRBJ1-2	TGTGCCAGCAGTTTATCGATAGGGGGCTACACCTTC	CASSLSIGGYTF
TRBV11-2	TRBD1	NA	TRBJ1-4	TGTGCCAGCAGCCGTTCAACAGGGGGCACTGAAAAACTGTTTTTT	CASSRSTGGTEKLFF
TRBV19	NA	NA	TRBJ1-5	TGTGCCAGTAGTATGGCAGGGTCGGGCAATCAGCCCCAGCATTTT	CASSMAGSGNQPQHF
TRBV5-8	NA	NA	TRBJ1-5	TGTGCCAGCAGCCGAAGCGGGGGATCGGAAATCCAGCCCCAGCATTTT	CASSRSGGSEIQPQHF
TRBV2	TRBD1	NA	TRBJ1-1	TGTGCCAGCAGTCCGGGACAGTGGATGAACACTGAAGCTTTCTTT	CASSPGQWMNTEAFF
TRBV9	NA	NA	TRBJ1-1	TGTGCCAGCAGCGTAGGGGCAGCCACGAACACTGAAGCTTTCTTT	CASSVGAATNTEAFF
TRBV5-1	NA	NA	TRBJ1-2	TGCGCCAGCAGCTTGGCCGGAGGTAACTATGGCTACACCTTC	CASSLAGGNYGYTF
TRBV10-3	NA	few	TRBJ2-1	TGTGCCATCGGAATCGAACGGGGTGGCAATGAGCAGTTCTTC	CAIGIERGGNEQFF
TRBV30	TRBD1	NA	TRBJ1-5	TGTGCCTGGGATCTGGGTCCAGGGGGCCAGCCCCAGCATTTT	CAWDLGPGGQPQHF
TRBV27	NA	NA	TRBJ2-3	TGTGCCAGCAGTCACCACCCCGTCCTATCCGTTACAGATACGCAGTATTTT	CASSHHPVLSVTDTQYF
TRBV7-8	TRBD1	NA	TRBJ2-1	TGTGCCAGCAGGGAGACAGGGGTCTCCTACAATGAGCAGTTCTTC	CASRETGVSYNEQFF
TRBV19	NA	NA	TRBJ1-5	TGTGCCAGTAGTCCCCTCACACAGACGACTTTCAATCAGCCCCAGCATTTT	CASSPLTQTTFNQPQHF
TRBV6-1	NA	NA	TRBJ2-5	TGTGCCAGTAAGGTATATGGGGGGCAAGAGACCCAGTACTTC	CASKVYGGQETQYF
TRBV30	TRBD1	NA	TRBJ2-7	TGTGCCTGGAGTGTACTTGGACAGGGGAGATCCTACGAGCAGTACTTC	CAWSVLGQGRSYEQYF
TRBV19	NA	once	TRBJ2-3	TGTGCCAGTAGTGCGAGGGGTACGCAGTATTTT	CASSARGTQYF
TRBV7-9	NA	NA	TRBJ2-3	TGTGCCAGCAGCTCCGGCGGGGAAGATACGCAGTATTTT	CASSSGGEDTQYF